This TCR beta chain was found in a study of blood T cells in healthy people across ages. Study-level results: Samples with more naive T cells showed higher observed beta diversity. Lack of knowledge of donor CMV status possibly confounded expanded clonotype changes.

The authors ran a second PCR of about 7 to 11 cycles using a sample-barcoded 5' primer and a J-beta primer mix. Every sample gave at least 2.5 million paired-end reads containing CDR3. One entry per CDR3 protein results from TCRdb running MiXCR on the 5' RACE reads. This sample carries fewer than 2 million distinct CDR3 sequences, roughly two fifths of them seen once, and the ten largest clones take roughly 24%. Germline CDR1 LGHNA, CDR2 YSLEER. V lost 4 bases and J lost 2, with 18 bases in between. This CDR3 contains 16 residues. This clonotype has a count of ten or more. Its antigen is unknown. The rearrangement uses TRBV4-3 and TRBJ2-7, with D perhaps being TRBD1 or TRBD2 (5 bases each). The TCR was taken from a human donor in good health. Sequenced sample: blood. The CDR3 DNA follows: TGCGCCAGCAGCCGGATCGCAGGGAGCGGAACCTACGAGCAGTACTTC. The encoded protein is CASSRIAGSGTYEQYF.